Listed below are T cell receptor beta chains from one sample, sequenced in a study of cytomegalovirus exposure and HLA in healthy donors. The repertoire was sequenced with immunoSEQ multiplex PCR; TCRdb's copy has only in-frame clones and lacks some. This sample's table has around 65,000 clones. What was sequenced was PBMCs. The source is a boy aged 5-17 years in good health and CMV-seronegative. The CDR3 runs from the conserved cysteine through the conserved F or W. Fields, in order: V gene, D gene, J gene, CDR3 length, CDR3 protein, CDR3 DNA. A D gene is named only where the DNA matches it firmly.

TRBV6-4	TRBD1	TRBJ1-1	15	CASIQGTDLNTEAFF	TGTGCCAGCATACAGGGGACCGACCTGAACACTGAAGCTTTCTTT
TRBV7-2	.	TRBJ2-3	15	CASSLDYLSTDTQYF	TGTGCCAGCAGCCTAGACTACCTTAGCACAGATACGCAGTATTTT
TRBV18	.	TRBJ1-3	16	CASSPPGGSSGNTIYF	TGTGCCAGCTCACCACCCGGGGGGAGCTCTGGAAACACCATATATTTT
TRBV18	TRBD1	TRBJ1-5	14	CASSPENRGTPQHF	TGTGCCAGCTCACCAGAAAACAGGGGAACCCCTCAGCATTTT
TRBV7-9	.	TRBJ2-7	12	CASRTGTYEQYF	TGTGCCAGCAGAACAGGGACCTACGAGCAGTACTTC
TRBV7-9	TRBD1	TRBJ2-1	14	CASSWTGKNNEQFF	TGTGCCAGCAGCTGGACAGGGAAAAACAATGAGCAGTTCTTC
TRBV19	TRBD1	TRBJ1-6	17	CASSPAGTGVSNSPLHF	TGTGCCAGTAGTCCTGCCGGGACAGGGGTTTCTAATTCACCCCTCCACTTT
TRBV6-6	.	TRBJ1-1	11	CASSERTEAFF	TGTGCCAGCAGTGAGAGAACTGAAGCTTTCTTT
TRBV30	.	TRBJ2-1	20	CAWSAPFRSGDTNQRNEQFF	TGTGCCTGGAGTGCTCCGTTCCGGTCAGGGGATACTAATCAGAGAAATGAGCAGTTCTTC
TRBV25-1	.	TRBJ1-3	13	CASKEGGGNTIYF	TGTGCCAGCAAAGAGGGTGGAGGAAACACCATATATTTT
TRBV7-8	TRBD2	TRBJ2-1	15	CASSYRTSSYNEQFF	TGTGCCAGCAGCTACCGGACTAGCTCCTACAATGAGCAGTTCTTC
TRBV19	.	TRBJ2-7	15	CASSMVGQSSYEQYF	TGTGCCAGTAGTATGGTGGGGCAGAGCTCCTACGAGCAGTACTTC
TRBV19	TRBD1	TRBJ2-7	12	CASSSGQGEQYF	TGTGCCAGTAGTTCGGGACAGGGGGAGCAGTACTTC
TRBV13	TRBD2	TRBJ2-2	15	CASSLGGRAGGELFF	TGTGCCAGCAGCTTAGGCGGGAGGGCCGGCGGGGAGCTGTTTTTT
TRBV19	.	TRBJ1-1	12	CASGTTNTEAFF	TGTGCCAGTGGGACAACCAACACTGAAGCTTTCTTT
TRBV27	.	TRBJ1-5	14	CASSFERSNQPQHF	TGTGCCAGCAGTTTTGAGAGGAGTAATCAGCCCCAGCATTTT
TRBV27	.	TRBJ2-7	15	CASSILPGNPYEQYF	TGTGCCAGCAGTATTCTTCCAGGGAACCCCTACGAGCAGTACTTC
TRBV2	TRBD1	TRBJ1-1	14	CASSAEGAGTEAFF	TGTGCCAGCAGTGCGGAGGGGGCAGGCACTGAAGCTTTCTTT
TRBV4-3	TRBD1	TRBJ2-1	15	CASSQPDRANNEQFF	TGCGCCAGCAGCCAACCGGACAGGGCCAACAATGAGCAGTTCTTC
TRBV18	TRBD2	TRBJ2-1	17	CASSPLMLAGNYNEQFF	TGTGCCAGCTCACCACTAATGCTAGCGGGAAACTACAATGAGCAGTTCTTC
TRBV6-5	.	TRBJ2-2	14	CACTQGLLGRELFF	TGTGCCTGCACTCAGGGACTCCTGGGCCGGGAGCTGTTTTTT
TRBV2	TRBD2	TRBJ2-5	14	CASSEAPSGGTQYF	TGTGCCAGCAGTGAAGCCCCTAGCGGTGGGACCCAGTACTTC
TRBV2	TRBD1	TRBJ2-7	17	CASSEGTGGGFGYEQYF	TGTGCCAGCAGTGAGGGGACAGGGGGCGGTTTTGGCTACGAGCAGTACTTC
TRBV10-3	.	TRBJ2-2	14	CAIGGHTNTGELFF	TGTGCCATCGGGGGACACACGAACACCGGGGAGCTGTTTTTT
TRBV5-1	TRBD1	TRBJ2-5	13	CASSWGTGETQYF	TGCGCCAGCAGCTGGGGGACAGGAGAGACCCAGTACTTC
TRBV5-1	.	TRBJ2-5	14	CASSSRQSGETQYF	TGCGCCAGCAGCTCGCGACAAAGCGGAGAGACCCAGTACTTC